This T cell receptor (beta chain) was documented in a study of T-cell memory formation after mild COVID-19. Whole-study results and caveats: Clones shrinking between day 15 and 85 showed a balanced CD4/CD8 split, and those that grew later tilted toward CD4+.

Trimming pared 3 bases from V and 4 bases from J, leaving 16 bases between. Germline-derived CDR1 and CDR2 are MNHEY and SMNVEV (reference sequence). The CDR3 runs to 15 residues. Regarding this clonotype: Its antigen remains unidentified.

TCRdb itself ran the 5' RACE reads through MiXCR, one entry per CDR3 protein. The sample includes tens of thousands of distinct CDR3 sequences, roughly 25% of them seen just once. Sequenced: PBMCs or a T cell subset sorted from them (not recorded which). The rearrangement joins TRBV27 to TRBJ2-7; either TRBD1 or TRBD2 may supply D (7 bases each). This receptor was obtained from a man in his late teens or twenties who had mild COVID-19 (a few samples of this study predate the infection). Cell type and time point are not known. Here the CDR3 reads CASSLVYRGGYEQYF. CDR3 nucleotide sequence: TGTGCCAGCAGTTTGGTATACAGGGGAGGGTACGAGCAGTACTTC.